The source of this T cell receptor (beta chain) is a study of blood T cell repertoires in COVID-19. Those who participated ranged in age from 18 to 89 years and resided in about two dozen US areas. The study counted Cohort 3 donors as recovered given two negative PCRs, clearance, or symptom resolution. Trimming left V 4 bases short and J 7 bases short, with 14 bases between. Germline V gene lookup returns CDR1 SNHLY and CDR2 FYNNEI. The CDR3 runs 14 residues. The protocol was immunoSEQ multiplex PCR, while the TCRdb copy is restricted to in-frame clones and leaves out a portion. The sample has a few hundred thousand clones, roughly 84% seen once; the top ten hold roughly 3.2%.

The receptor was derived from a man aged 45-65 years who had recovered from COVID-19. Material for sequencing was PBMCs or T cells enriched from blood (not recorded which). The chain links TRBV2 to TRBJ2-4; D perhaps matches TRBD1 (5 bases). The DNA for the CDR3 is TGTGCCAGCAGTGTTAAGGGGTTATACAACATTCAGTACTTC. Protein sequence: CASSVKGLYNIQYF.